The clone carrying this T cell receptor beta chain appeared once. This entry comes from a study of T cell changes during pregnancy in multiple sclerosis. Using immunoSEQ multiplex PCR, the repertoire was profiled, and TCRdb retains in-frame clones only, with some absent. The sample shows 58,000 or so clones, 92% of them seen only once. V shed 0 bases and J 3 bases; nucleotides not matched to a gene: 13. Per germline, CDR1 KGHSH and CDR2 LQKENI. The CDR3 is made up of 20 amino acids. The gene calls are TRBV18 and TRBJ2-1; 11 bases are a match to TRBD2. The sample in question was peripheral blood, obtained in the first trimester of pregnancy. The receptor comes from a female donor with multiple sclerosis, enrolled in a pregnancy study. CDR3 protein: CASSPPGQTFTSGSYNEQFF. CDR3 DNA: TGTGCCAGCTCACCACCGGGACAGACCTTTACTAGCGGGAGCTACAATGAGCAGTTCTTC.